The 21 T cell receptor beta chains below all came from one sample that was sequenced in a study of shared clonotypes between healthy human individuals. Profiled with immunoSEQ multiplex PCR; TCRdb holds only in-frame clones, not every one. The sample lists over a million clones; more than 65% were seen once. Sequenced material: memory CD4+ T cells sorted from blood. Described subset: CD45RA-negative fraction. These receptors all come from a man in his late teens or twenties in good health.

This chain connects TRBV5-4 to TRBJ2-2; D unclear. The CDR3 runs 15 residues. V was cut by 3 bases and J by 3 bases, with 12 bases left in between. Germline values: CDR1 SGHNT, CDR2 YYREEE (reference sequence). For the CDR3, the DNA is TGTGCCAGCAGCTCTGCTAGGACCGACACCGGGGAGCTGTTTTTT. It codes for CASSSARTDTGELFF.

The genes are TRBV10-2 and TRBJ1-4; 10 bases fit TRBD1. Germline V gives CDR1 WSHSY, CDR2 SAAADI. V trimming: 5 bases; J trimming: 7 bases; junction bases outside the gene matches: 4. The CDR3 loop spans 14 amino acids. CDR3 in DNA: TGCGCCAGCAGTACCGGGACAGGGGTTGAAAAACTGTTTTTT. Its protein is CASSTGTGVEKLFF.

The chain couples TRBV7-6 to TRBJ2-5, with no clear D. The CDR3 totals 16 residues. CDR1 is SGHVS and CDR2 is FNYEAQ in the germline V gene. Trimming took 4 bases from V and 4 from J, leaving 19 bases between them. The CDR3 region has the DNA TGTGCCAGCAGCTCCCCCTTTCGGCAGCCAGTAGAGACCCAGTACTTC. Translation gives CASSSPFRQPVETQYF. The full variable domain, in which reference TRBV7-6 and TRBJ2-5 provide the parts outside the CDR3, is GAGVSQSPRYKVTKRGQDVALRCDPISGHVSLYWYRQALGQGPEFLTYFNYEAQQDKSGLPNDRFSAERPEGSISTLTIQRTEQRDSAMYRCASSSPFRQPVETQYFGPGTRLLVL.

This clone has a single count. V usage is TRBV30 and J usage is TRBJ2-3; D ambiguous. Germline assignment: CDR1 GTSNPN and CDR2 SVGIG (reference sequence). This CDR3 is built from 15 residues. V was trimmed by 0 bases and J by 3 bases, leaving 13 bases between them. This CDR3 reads CAWSVGSVDTDTQYF. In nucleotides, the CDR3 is TGTGCCTGGAGTGTGGGATCCGTAGATACAGATACGCAGTATTTT.

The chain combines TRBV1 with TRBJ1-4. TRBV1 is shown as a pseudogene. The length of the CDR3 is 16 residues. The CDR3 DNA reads TGCACCAGCAGCCAAGACCCAGGGAGCGTTAATGAAAAACTGTTTTTT. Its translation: CTSSQDPGSVNEKLFF.

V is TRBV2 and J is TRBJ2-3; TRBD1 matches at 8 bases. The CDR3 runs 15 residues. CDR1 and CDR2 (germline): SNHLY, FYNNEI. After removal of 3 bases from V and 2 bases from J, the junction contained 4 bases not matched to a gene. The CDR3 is CASSEEQGVTDTQYF. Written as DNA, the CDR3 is TGTGCCAGCAGTGAGGAACAGGGGGTCACAGATACGCAGTATTTT.

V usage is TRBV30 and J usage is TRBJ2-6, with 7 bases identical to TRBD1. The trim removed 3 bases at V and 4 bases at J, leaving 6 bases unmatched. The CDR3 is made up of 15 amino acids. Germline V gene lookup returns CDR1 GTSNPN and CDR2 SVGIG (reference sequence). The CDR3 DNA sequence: TGTGCCTGGAGCAAAGGGGGCTTCGGGGCCAACGTCCTGACTTTC. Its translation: CAWSKGGFGANVLTF. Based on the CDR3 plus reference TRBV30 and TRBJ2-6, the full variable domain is SQTIHQWPATLVQPVGSPLSLECTVEGTSNPNLYWYRQAAGRGLQLLFYSVGIGQISSEVPQNLSASRPQDRQFILSSKKLLLSDSGFYLCAWSKGGFGANVLTFGAGSRLTVL.

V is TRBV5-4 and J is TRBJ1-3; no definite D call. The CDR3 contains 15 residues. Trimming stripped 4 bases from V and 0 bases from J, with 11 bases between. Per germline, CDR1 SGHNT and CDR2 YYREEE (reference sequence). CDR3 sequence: CASSPGTASGNTIYF. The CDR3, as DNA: TGTGCCAGCAGCCCCGGCACCGCCTCTGGAAACACCATATATTTT. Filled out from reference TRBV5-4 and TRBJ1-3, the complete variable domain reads ETGVTQSPTHLIKTRGQQVTLRCSSQSGHNTVSWYQQALGQGPQFIFQYYREEENGRGNFPPRFSGLQFPNYSSELNVNALELDDSALYLCASSPGTASGNTIYFGEGSWLTVV.

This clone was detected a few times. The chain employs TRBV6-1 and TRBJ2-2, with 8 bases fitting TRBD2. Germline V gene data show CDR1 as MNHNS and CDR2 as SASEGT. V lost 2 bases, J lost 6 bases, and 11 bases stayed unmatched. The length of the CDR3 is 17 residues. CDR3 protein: CASSESGLGVSAGELFF. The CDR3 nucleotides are TGTGCCAGCAGTGAATCGGGACTAGGGGTTTCGGCCGGGGAGCTGTTTTTT.

CDR3 sequence reads: CASSLPGQGKYEQYF. The CDR3 DNA is TGTGCCAGCAGCCTACCGGGACAGGGTAAATACGAGCAGTACTTC. The rearrangement uses TRBV5-4 and TRBJ2-7, with 9 nucleotides matching TRBD1. The J segment lost 4 bases and the V segment lost 4 bases, leaving 9 bases of the junction unmatched. The germline V gene encodes CDR1 SGHNT and CDR2 YYREEE (reference sequence). This CDR3 has 15 residues.

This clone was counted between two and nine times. The CDR3 protein is CASSRGLAGALATQYF. CDR3 nucleotides: TGTGCCAGCAGCAGGGGACTAGCGGGAGCGCTTGCTACGCAGTATTTT. This chain links TRBV7-9 with TRBJ2-3; 14 nucleotides line up with TRBD2. The CDR3 length is 16 residues. Germline CDR1 SEHNR, CDR2 FQNEAQ (reference sequence). Trimming cost V 5 bases and J 8 bases; bases outside gene matches: 9.

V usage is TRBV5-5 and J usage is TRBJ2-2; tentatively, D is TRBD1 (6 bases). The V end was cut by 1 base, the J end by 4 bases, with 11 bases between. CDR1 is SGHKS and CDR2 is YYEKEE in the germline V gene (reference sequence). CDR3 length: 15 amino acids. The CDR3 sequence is CASSLMGAGTGELFF. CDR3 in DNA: TGTGCCAGCAGCTTGATGGGGGCTGGCACCGGGGAGCTGTTTTTT.

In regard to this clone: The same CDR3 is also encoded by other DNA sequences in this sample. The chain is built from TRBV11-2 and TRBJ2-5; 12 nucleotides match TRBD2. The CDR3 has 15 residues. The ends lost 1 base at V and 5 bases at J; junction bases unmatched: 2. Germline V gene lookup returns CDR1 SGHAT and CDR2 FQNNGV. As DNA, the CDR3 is TGTGCCAGCAGCTTAGGCCTAGCGGGAGGGGAGACCCAGTACTTC. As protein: CASSLGLAGGETQYF.

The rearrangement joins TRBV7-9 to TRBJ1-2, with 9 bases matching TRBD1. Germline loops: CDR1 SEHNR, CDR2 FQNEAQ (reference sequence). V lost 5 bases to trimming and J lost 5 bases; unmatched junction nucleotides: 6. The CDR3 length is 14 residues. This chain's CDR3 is CASSAGQGPYGYTF. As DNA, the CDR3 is TGTGCCAGCAGCGCGGGACAGGGCCCATATGGCTACACCTTC.

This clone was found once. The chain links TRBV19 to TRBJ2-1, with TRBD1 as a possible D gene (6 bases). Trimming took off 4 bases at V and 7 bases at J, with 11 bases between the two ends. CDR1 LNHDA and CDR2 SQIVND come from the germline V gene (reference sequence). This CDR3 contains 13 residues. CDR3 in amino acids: CASSKQGVNEQFF. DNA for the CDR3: TGTGCCAGTAGTAAACAGGGTGTGAATGAGCAGTTCTTC.

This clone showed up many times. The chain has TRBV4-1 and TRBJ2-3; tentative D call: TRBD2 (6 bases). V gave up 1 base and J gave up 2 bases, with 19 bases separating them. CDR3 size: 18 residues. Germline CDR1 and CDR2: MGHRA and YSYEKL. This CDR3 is CASSQGVGLGGVTDTQYF. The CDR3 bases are TGCGCCAGCAGCCAAGGGGTGGGATTAGGCGGGGTCACAGATACGCAGTATTTT.

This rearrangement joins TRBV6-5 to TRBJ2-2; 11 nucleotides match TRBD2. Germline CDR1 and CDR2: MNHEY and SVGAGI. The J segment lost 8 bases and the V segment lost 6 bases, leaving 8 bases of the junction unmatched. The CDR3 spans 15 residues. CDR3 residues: CASRPVAGGLGELFF. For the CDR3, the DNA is TGTGCCAGCAGGCCTGTAGCGGGAGGGCTAGGGGAGCTGTTTTTT.

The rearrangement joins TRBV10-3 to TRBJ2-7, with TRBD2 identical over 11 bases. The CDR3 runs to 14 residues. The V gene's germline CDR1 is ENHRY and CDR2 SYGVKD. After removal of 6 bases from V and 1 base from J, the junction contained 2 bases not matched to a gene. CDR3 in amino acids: CAISTSGGSYEQYF. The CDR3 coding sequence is TGTGCCATCAGCACTAGCGGGGGTTCCTACGAGCAGTACTTC.

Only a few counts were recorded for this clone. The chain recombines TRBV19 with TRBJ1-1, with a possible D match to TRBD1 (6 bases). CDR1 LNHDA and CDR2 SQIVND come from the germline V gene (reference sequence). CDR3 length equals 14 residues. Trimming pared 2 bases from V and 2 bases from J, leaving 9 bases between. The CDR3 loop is CASSIRTDNTEAFF. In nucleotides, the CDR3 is TGTGCCAGTAGTATACGGACAGACAACACTGAAGCTTTCTTT.

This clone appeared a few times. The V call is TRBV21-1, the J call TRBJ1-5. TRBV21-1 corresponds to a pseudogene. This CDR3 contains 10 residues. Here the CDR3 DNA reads TGTGCCAGCACTGGTCAGCCCCAGCATTTT. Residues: CASTGQPQHF.

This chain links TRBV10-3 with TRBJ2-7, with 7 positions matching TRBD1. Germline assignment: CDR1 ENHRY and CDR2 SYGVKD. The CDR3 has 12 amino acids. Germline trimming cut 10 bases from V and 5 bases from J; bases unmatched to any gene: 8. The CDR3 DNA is TGTGCCACCGGGCGACAGGGCCACGAGCAGTACTTC. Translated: CATGRQGHEQYF.